One T cell receptor (beta chain) is described in this entry. Its cognate antigen is unknown. Just one base apart from a much larger clone, this may be a read error. The CDR3 totals 16 residues. Germline V gene data show CDR1 as MNHEY and CDR2 as SMNVEV (reference sequence). The source of the sample is a study of molecular identifiers for immune sequencing clone quantification. Whole-study results and caveats: Underestimation of highly expanded clone sizes could arise where identical TCR molecules share a barcode.

Sequencing libraries of naive CD8 cells derived from around 20,000 to 1,000,000 sorted cells with 10%, 30% or 50% RNA. The authors sorted naive CD8 T cells as CD8+CD4-CCR7+CD45RA+. Previously described methods and listed TCR primers were employed for the bulk TCR libraries. TCRdb ran MiXCR on the PCR reads and lists one entry per CDR3 protein. Of approximately 550,000 distinct CDR3 sequences listed, 25% are singletons. The genes are TRBV27 and TRBJ2-7, with 8 bases matching TRBD2. Sequencing used naive CD8+ T cells from blood, with Jurkat cell RNA spiked in. The subset is: FACS-sorted CD8+CD4-CCR7+CD45RA+ naive T cells. This receptor was identified in a human donor in good health. Some libraries in this study had Jurkat cell RNA spiked in. The DNA of the CDR3 is TGTGCCTGCAGCCCAATGCCGGGACTAGGGACCTACGAGCAGTACTTC. Translating gives CACSPMPGLGTYEQYF.